A single T cell receptor (beta chain) is shown here with its context. This entry belongs to a study of cytomegalovirus exposure and HLA in healthy donors. With 60 Vbeta and 13 Jbeta primers, the PCR was carried out. Only in-frame clones appear in the TCRdb table, and some are missing; sequencing was by immunoSEQ multiplex PCR. The sample contains approximately 100,000 clones, around 70% of which appear only once. This TCR came from a boy aged 5-17 years in good health and CMV-seronegative. Sequenced input: PBMCs.

CDR3 residues: CAWSPSGDNTGELFF. The CDR3 DNA sequence: TGTGCCTGGAGCCCCTCCGGGGATAACACCGGGGAGCTGTTTTTT. The chain joins TRBV30 to TRBJ2-2; TRBD2 is a possible D gene (5 bases). CDR3 length equals 15 residues. The germline V and J ends were trimmed by 3 bases and 2 bases, with 13 bases remaining between them. CDR1 is GTSNPN, CDR2 SVGIG, per germline (reference sequence).